Listed below are T cell receptor beta chains from one sample, sequenced in a study of shared clonotypes between healthy human individuals. Profiled with immunoSEQ multiplex PCR; TCRdb holds only in-frame clones, not every one. Here the sample spans approximately 2.4 million clones, 90% to 96% being singletons. Sequenced: naive CD4+ T cells sorted from blood. The receptors here all came from a man in his late teens or twenties in good health. Both conserved end residues are part of each CDR3. Fields, in order: V gene, J gene, clone size, D gene, CDR3 DNA, CDR3 protein. A D gene is named only where the DNA matches it firmly. Where a row states a size, it is once, few, many or the class of an expanded clone; other rows omit it.

v_gene: TRBV7-9
j_gene: TRBJ1-5
abundance: -
d_gene: -
CDR3nt: TGTGCCAGCAGCTTTAACGCTGATCAGCCCCAGCATTTT
CDR3aa: CASSFNADQPQHF

v_gene: TRBV10-1
j_gene: TRBJ1-1
abundance: -
d_gene: -
CDR3nt: TGCGCCAGCAGGACAGGATTGAACACTGAAGCTTTCTTT
CDR3aa: CASRTGLNTEAFF

v_gene: TRBV7-9
j_gene: TRBJ1-3
abundance: -
d_gene: -
CDR3nt: TGTGCCAGCAGCTTACTCGGGACCTCTGGAAACACCATATATTTT
CDR3aa: CASSLLGTSGNTIYF

v_gene: TRBV4-1
j_gene: TRBJ1-4
abundance: -
d_gene: -
CDR3nt: TGCGCCAGCAGCCTCCTGAAGGGTAATGAAAAACTGTTTTTT
CDR3aa: CASSLLKGNEKLFF

v_gene: TRBV7-9
j_gene: TRBJ2-2
abundance: -
d_gene: -
CDR3nt: TGTGCCAGCAGCTTAGAAGGGCAGCACACCGGGGAGCTGTTTTTT
CDR3aa: CASSLEGQHTGELFF

v_gene: TRBV7-2
j_gene: TRBJ2-1
abundance: -
d_gene: -
CDR3nt: TGTGCCAGCAGCCCCAGCTACAATGAGCAGTTCTTC
CDR3aa: CASSPSYNEQFF

v_gene: TRBV29-1
j_gene: TRBJ2-3
abundance: -
d_gene: -
CDR3nt: TGCAGCGTTGCCCCGGGCAGGGGACACACAGATACGCAGTATTTT
CDR3aa: CSVAPGRGHTDTQYF

v_gene: TRBV9
j_gene: TRBJ2-3
abundance: -
d_gene: TRBD2
CDR3nt: TGTGCCAGCAGCTTCAAGTCTAGCGGGGGGACAGATACGCAGTATTTT
CDR3aa: CASSFKSSGGTDTQYF

v_gene: TRBV6-5
j_gene: TRBJ2-1
abundance: -
d_gene: TRBD2
CDR3nt: TGTGCCAGCAGTCTCCGACTAGCGGGAAACAATGAGCAGTTCTTC
CDR3aa: CASSLRLAGNNEQFF

v_gene: TRBV6-5
j_gene: TRBJ2-4
abundance: -
d_gene: -
CDR3nt: TGTGCCAGCAGCGAAAGCGGTCTAGCCAAAAACATTCAGTACTTC
CDR3aa: CASSESGLAKNIQYF

v_gene: TRBV4-3
j_gene: TRBJ2-7
abundance: -
d_gene: -
CDR3nt: TGCGCCAGCAGCGTAGAGCCTAGCGCCTCCTACGAGCAGTACTTC
CDR3aa: CASSVEPSASYEQYF

v_gene: TRBV29-1
j_gene: TRBJ2-2
abundance: -
d_gene: -
CDR3nt: TGCAGCGTTGTAGGAGCCGGAGGGACACCGAACACCGGGGAGCTGTTTTTT
CDR3aa: CSVVGAGGTPNTGELFF

v_gene: TRBV12-5
j_gene: TRBJ2-7
abundance: -
d_gene: TRBD1
CDR3nt: TGTGCTAGTGGAATGGCGGACAGGGGATCCTACGAGCAGTACTTC
CDR3aa: CASGMADRGSYEQYF

v_gene: TRBV18
j_gene: TRBJ1-5
abundance: -
d_gene: -
CDR3nt: TGTGCCAGCTCACCACTCATCGATCAGCCCCAGCATTTT
CDR3aa: CASSPLIDQPQHF

v_gene: TRBV5-1
j_gene: TRBJ2-4
abundance: -
d_gene: -
CDR3nt: TGCGCCAGCAGCTTGACAGGGTCGAGGGGGAACATTCAGTACTTC
CDR3aa: CASSLTGSRGNIQYF

v_gene: TRBV6-1
j_gene: TRBJ2-5
abundance: -
d_gene: TRBD2
CDR3nt: TGTGCCAGCAGACGACTAGCAGGGGAGACCCAGTACTTC
CDR3aa: CASRRLAGETQYF

v_gene: TRBV11-2
j_gene: TRBJ2-3
abundance: -
d_gene: TRBD2
CDR3nt: TGTGCCAGCAGCTCCTCCGGGACTAAAGATACGCAGTATTTT
CDR3aa: CASSSSGTKDTQYF

v_gene: TRBV19
j_gene: TRBJ2-7
abundance: -
d_gene: TRBD1
CDR3nt: TGTGCCAGTAGTCCTCGGGACAGGAACGCCTACGAGCAGTACTTC
CDR3aa: CASSPRDRNAYEQYF

v_gene: TRBV15
j_gene: TRBJ2-3
abundance: -
d_gene: -
CDR3nt: TGTGCCACCAGCAGGGGAGATACTACAGATACGCAGTATTTT
CDR3aa: CATSRGDTTDTQYF

v_gene: TRBV6-5
j_gene: TRBJ2-3
abundance: -
d_gene: -
CDR3nt: TGTGCCAGCAGTTACTCTCCGGGGAGCACAGATACGCAGTATTTT
CDR3aa: CASSYSPGSTDTQYF

v_gene: TRBV6-5
j_gene: TRBJ2-7
abundance: -
d_gene: -
CDR3nt: TGTGCCAGCAGGCGGGCGTCAGGTTTCTCCGAGCAGTACTTC
CDR3aa: CASRRASGFSEQYF

v_gene: TRBV11-3
j_gene: TRBJ2-1
abundance: once
d_gene: TRBD2
CDR3nt: TGTGCCAGCAGCCCAGCGGGAGCTTCGTACAATGAGCAGTTCTTC
CDR3aa: CASSPAGASYNEQFF

v_gene: TRBV5-1
j_gene: TRBJ1-1
abundance: -
d_gene: -
CDR3nt: TGCGCCAGCAGCTTGGCCCGGGGGCTGGCTTTCTTT
CDR3aa: CASSLARGLAFF

v_gene: TRBV6-1
j_gene: TRBJ2-5
abundance: -
d_gene: TRBD2
CDR3nt: TGTGCCAGCAGTGAAGGGGGGGGTACGGAGACCCAGTACTTC
CDR3aa: CASSEGGGTETQYF

v_gene: TRBV18
j_gene: TRBJ2-2
abundance: few
d_gene: -
CDR3nt: TGTGCCAGCTCACCGAGGGGGGCCACGAACACCGGGGAGCTGTTTTTT
CDR3aa: CASSPRGATNTGELFF

v_gene: TRBV5-1
j_gene: TRBJ1-1
abundance: -
d_gene: TRBD1
CDR3nt: TGCGCCAGCAGACCCTCTACAGGGGGGGGAAGGAACACTGAAGCTTTCTTT
CDR3aa: CASRPSTGGGRNTEAFF

v_gene: TRBV19
j_gene: TRBJ1-3
abundance: -
d_gene: -
CDR3nt: TGTGCCAGCCCCGGGCAGTTTGACTCTGGAAACACCATATATTTT
CDR3aa: CASPGQFDSGNTIYF

v_gene: TRBV6-6
j_gene: TRBJ2-7
abundance: -
d_gene: TRBD2
CDR3nt: TGTGCCAGCAGTTACTCCCCCCTAGCGGTCGAGCAGTACTTC
CDR3aa: CASSYSPLAVEQYF

v_gene: TRBV2
j_gene: TRBJ2-2
abundance: -
d_gene: -
CDR3nt: TGTGCCAGCAGTCTCTTAAAAGGAGCCGGGGAGCTGTTTTTT
CDR3aa: CASSLLKGAGELFF

v_gene: TRBV6-5
j_gene: TRBJ1-1
abundance: -
d_gene: -
CDR3nt: TGTGCCAGCAGTGAGACAGATCCGCTAGCTGAAGCTTTCTTT
CDR3aa: CASSETDPLAEAFF

v_gene: TRBV18
j_gene: TRBJ2-5
abundance: -
d_gene: -
CDR3nt: TGTGCCAGCTCACCAATAGGGGAGACCCAGTACTTC
CDR3aa: CASSPIGETQYF

v_gene: TRBV6-6
j_gene: TRBJ2-1
abundance: -
d_gene: -
CDR3nt: TGTGCCAGCAGAAACGCGGGTCCTGAGCAGTTCTTC
CDR3aa: CASRNAGPEQFF

v_gene: TRBV6-5
j_gene: TRBJ1-6
abundance: -
d_gene: -
CDR3nt: TGTGCCAGCAGTTACCCTTCAGGTGACTCACCCCTCCACTTT
CDR3aa: CASSYPSGDSPLHF

v_gene: TRBV30
j_gene: TRBJ1-1
abundance: once
d_gene: -
CDR3nt: TGTGCCTGGAGTGCCTGGGGGGGGGAAGCTTTCTTT
CDR3aa: CAWSAWGGEAFF

v_gene: TRBV7-2
j_gene: TRBJ2-1
abundance: -
d_gene: -
CDR3nt: TGTGCCAGCAGCCTCTCCTACAATGAGCAGTTCTTC
CDR3aa: CASSLSYNEQFF

v_gene: TRBV2
j_gene: TRBJ2-5
abundance: -
d_gene: -
CDR3nt: TGTGCCAGCAGTGGACTTCAAGAGACCCAGTACTTC
CDR3aa: CASSGLQETQYF

v_gene: TRBV15
j_gene: TRBJ1-3
abundance: once
d_gene: -
CDR3nt: TGTGCCACCAGCCCAAGGCCAGGGCCGTCTTCTGGAAACACCATATATTTT
CDR3aa: CATSPRPGPSSGNTIYF

v_gene: TRBV28
j_gene: TRBJ1-2
abundance: -
d_gene: -
CDR3nt: TGTGCCAGCAGTTCCGTGGGCAGTCTTGTTTATGGCTACACCTTC
CDR3aa: CASSSVGSLVYGYTF

v_gene: TRBV6-1
j_gene: TRBJ1-5
abundance: -
d_gene: TRBD1
CDR3nt: TGTGCCAGCAGCCCAGGACAGGTTGTTCAGCCCCAGCATTTT
CDR3aa: CASSPGQVVQPQHF

v_gene: TRBV7-7
j_gene: TRBJ2-1
abundance: -
d_gene: -
CDR3nt: TGTGCTAGCAGCTTAACAGGGAGCTCCTACAATGAGCAGTTCTTC
CDR3aa: CASSLTGSSYNEQFF

v_gene: TRBV6-5
j_gene: TRBJ1-2
abundance: -
d_gene: -
CDR3nt: TGTGCCACCCGAATAGATTCTGGGTTATCGAGTGGCTACACCTTC
CDR3aa: CATRIDSGLSSGYTF

v_gene: TRBV2
j_gene: TRBJ1-4
abundance: -
d_gene: -
CDR3nt: TGTGCCAGCACCATAGGACAGACTGCAACTAATGAAAAACTGTTTTTT
CDR3aa: CASTIGQTATNEKLFF

v_gene: TRBV6-5
j_gene: TRBJ2-1
abundance: -
d_gene: TRBD2
CDR3nt: TGTGCCAGCAGTTACTCAAGCGGGGATGAGCAGTTCTTC
CDR3aa: CASSYSSGDEQFF

v_gene: TRBV7-2
j_gene: TRBJ1-5
abundance: -
d_gene: -
CDR3nt: TGTGCCAGCAGCTTATGGGGGTCTAGTCAGCCCCAGCATTTT
CDR3aa: CASSLWGSSQPQHF

v_gene: TRBV28
j_gene: TRBJ2-7
abundance: few
d_gene: -
CDR3nt: TGTGTTACGTGGGCTCCCCCGTACGAGCAGTACTTC
CDR3aa: CVTWAPPYEQYF

v_gene: TRBV7-2
j_gene: TRBJ1-2
abundance: -
d_gene: -
CDR3nt: TGTGCCAGCAGCTTAGGCGGGGGCGACCCCTATGGCTACACCTTC
CDR3aa: CASSLGGGDPYGYTF

v_gene: TRBV18
j_gene: TRBJ2-1
abundance: -
d_gene: TRBD1
CDR3nt: TGTGCCAGCTCACCGTCCTGGGGACAGGGCTACAATGAGCAGTTCTTC
CDR3aa: CASSPSWGQGYNEQFF

v_gene: TRBV6-5
j_gene: TRBJ2-3
abundance: -
d_gene: TRBD1
CDR3nt: TGTGCCAGCAGTTCTTCCAGGGGGCCAGTTACGCAGTATTTT
CDR3aa: CASSSSRGPVTQYF

v_gene: TRBV11-2
j_gene: TRBJ1-1
abundance: -
d_gene: -
CDR3nt: TGTGCCAGCAGCTTATCGGGGCGGGGGTTGACTGAAGCTTTCTTT
CDR3aa: CASSLSGRGLTEAFF